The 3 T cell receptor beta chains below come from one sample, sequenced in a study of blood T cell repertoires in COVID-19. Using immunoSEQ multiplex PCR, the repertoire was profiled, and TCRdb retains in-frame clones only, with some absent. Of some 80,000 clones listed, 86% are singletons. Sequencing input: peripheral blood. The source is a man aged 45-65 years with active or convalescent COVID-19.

This CDR3 is CAISDQGAGNTEAFF. The CDR3 DNA sequence: TGTGCCATCAGTGATCAAGGGGCCGGAAACACTGAAGCTTTCTTT. V is TRBV10-3 and J is TRBJ1-1; possible D gene TRBD1, 5 bases. Germline CDR1 reads ENHRY; CDR2 reads SYGVKD. V was trimmed by 3 bases and J by 2 bases, leaving 13 bases between them. The CDR3 sequence is 15 residues long.

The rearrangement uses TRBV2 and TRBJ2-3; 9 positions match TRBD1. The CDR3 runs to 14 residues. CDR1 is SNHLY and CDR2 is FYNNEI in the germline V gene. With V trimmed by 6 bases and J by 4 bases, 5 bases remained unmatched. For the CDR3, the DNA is TGTGCCAGCAGCCCTGGGACAGGGTCAGATACGCAGTATTTT. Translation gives CASSPGTGSDTQYF.

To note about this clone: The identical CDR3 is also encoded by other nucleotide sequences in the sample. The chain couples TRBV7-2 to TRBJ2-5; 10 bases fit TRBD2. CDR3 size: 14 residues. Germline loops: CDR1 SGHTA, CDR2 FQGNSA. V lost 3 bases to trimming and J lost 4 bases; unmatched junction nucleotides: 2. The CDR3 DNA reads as TGTGCCAGCAGCTTTAGCGGGGGGACAGAGACCCAGTACTTC. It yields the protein CASSFSGGTETQYF.